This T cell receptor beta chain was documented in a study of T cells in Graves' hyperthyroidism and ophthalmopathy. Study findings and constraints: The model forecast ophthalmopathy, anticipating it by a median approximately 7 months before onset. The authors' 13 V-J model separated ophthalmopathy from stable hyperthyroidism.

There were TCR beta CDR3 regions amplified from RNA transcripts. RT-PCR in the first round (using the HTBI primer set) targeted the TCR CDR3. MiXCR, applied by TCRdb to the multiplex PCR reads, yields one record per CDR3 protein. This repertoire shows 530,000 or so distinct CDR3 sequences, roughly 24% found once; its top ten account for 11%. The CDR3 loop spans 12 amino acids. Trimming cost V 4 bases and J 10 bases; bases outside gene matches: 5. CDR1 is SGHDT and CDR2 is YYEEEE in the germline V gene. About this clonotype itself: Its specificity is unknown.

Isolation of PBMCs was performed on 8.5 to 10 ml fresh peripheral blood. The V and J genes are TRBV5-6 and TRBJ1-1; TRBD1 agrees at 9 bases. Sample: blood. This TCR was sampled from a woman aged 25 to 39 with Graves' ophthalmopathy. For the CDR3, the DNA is TGTGCCAGCAGCGTAAGACAGGGGGGAGCTTTCTTT. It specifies CASSVRQGGAFF.